This T cell receptor beta chain derives from a study of blood T cells in healthy people across ages. Whole-study context: Every two T cells gave about one barcoded beta molecule via template switching.

Germline V gene data show CDR1 as LGHNA and CDR2 as YNFKEQ. Trimming stripped 0 bases from V and 0 bases from J, with 12 bases between. This CDR3 region has 17 residues. The table lists this clonotype with a few counts. The use of a sample-barcoded 5' primer and a J-beta primer mix characterized a second PCR of roughly 6 to 11 cycles. All cDNA molecules were each tagged by a template-switch adaptor with 12 random nucleotides. TCRdb redid the calling of the 5' RACE reads with MiXCR, one entry per CDR3 protein. The sample records almost 800,000 distinct CDR3 sequences, 58% being singletons. The specimen sequenced was blood. The chain is built from TRBV4-2 and TRBJ2-4; D is unclear. This clonotype was sampled from a man under 40 in good health. CDR3 in amino acids: CASSQETASLAKNIQYF. DNA of the CDR3: TGTGCCAGCAGCCAAGAAACAGCGTCCCTAGCCAAAAACATTCAGTACTTC.